This TCR beta chain was recorded in a study of T-cell memory formation after mild COVID-19. Study observations and caveats: Cross-reactive memory seemingly joined, as some responding clones were found in pre-infection memory. CD4+ clones that contracted lay mainly in CM and EM; CD8+ ones lay in EMRA.

The length of the CDR3 is 16 residues. V lost 1 base to trimming and J lost 12 bases, with 22 bases between them. Germline V gene sequence: CDR1 DFQATT, CDR2 SNEGSKA (reference sequence). Concerning this clonotype itself: Its target is not known.

TCRdb analysed the 5' RACE reads with MiXCR anew, one entry per CDR3 protein. The table has hundreds of thousands of distinct CDR3 sequences, over 15% seen once. V and J are TRBV20-1 and TRBJ1-6; D may be TRBD1 (6 bases). Sequenced input: PBMCs or a T cell subset sorted from them (not recorded which). The sequence was obtained from an adult woman who had mild COVID-19 (a few samples of this study predate the infection). Cell type and time point are not known. CDR3 loop: CSARVGGDMAGLPLHF. The CDR3 bases are TGCAGTGCTAGAGTAGGTGGGGACATGGCGGGGTTACCCCTCCACTTT.